This T cell receptor beta chain was captured by sequencing in a study of blood T cells in healthy people across ages. Every donor provided around 10 milliliters of peripheral blood. A second PCR, run for about 7 to 12 cycles, used a sample-barcoded 5' primer plus a J-beta primer mix. MiXCR, applied by TCRdb to the 5' RACE reads, yields one record per CDR3 protein. The table lists over a million distinct CDR3 sequences, 40% to 50% of them singletons, with approximately 20% in the top ten. The clonotype comes from a woman in her sixties or seventies in good health. Sequencing was performed on blood.

This CDR3 is CASSLERGGSQWQFF. In DNA, the CDR3 is TGTGCCAGCAGCTTAGAGAGGGGAGGGAGCCAGTGGCAGTTCTTC. The chain has TRBV11-1 and TRBJ2-1, with 7 bases identical to TRBD2. Trimming removed 1 base from V and 12 bases from J; junction bases left unmatched: 12. The CDR3 is 15 amino acids. The germline CDR1 and CDR2 sequences are SGHAT and FQDESV (reference sequence).